The rows below give T cell receptor beta chains drawn from one sample of a study of T-cell reconstitution after alpha-beta-depleted transplantation in children. One entry per CDR3 protein, called by TCRdb with MiXCR from the PCR reads. The sample includes 500,000 or so distinct CDR3 sequences, roughly 33% of them seen just once. Sequenced material: PBMCs from the stem cell graft donor, taken from the stem cell graft. The receptor source for this set is a human donor who donated a stem cell graft to a child with aplastic anemia. CDR3s include the opening cysteine and the closing phenylalanine or tryptophan. The D gene is left open where the match is weak. Clone size is shown for a subset of rows, as once, few, many or a class of expanded clone.

d_gene	abundance	len	v_gene	j_gene	CDR3nt	CDR3aa
.	.	12	TRBV5-1	TRBJ2-1	TGCGCCAGCAGCTTGGGTGCTTTTCATCAGTTCTTC	CASSLGAFHQFF
TRBD1	few	15	TRBV5-1	TRBJ1-2	TGCGCCAGCAGCTTACCGGGACAGGCTTATGATCGCTACACCTTC	CASSLPGQAYDRYTF
.	.	14	TRBV6-1	TRBJ1-6	TGTGCCAGCACCCCGGTGGAGGGCGGGTCACCCCTCCACTTT	CASTPVEGGSPLHF
TRBD1	.	13	TRBV7-9	TRBJ1-2	TGTGCCAGCAGCTTAGTTGGACAGGGTCTGGCCACCTTC	CASSLVGQGLATF
.	.	15	TRBV6-5	TRBJ2-3	TGTGCCAGCAGTTACCCGGGAGCGGAGACAGATACGCAGTATTTT	CASSYPGAETDTQYF
.	.	13	TRBV19	TRBJ1-5	TGTGCCAGTAATGAACAGCCAAATCAGCCCCAGCATTTT	CASNEQPNQPQHF
.	many	11	TRBV29-1	TRBJ2-7	TGCAGCGTTGAACGAGGGTACGAGCAGTACTTC	CSVERGYEQYF
.	.	16	TRBV5-5	TRBJ1-1	TGTGCCAGCAGCTTGGATCCCCAGGGAGCGAACACTGAAGCTTTCTTT	CASSLDPQGANTEAFF
.	.	13	TRBV5-1	TRBJ1-6	TGCGCCAGCAGCCCAGGAGATAATTCACCCCTCCACTTT	CASSPGDNSPLHF
TRBD2	few	17	TRBV20-1	TRBJ2-1	TGCAGTGCTAGAGATGGTACGGCTAGCGGGATAAACAATGAGCAGTTCTTC	CSARDGTASGINNEQFF
.	few	15	TRBV9	TRBJ2-1	TGTGCCAGCAGCGTGGACGGCCCCGACTACAATGAGCAGTTCTTC	CASSVDGPDYNEQFF
TRBD2	.	13	TRBV7-8	TRBJ2-2	TGCGGGGGGGCGGGAGCGAACACCGGGGAGCTGTTTTTT	CGGAGANTGELFF
.	.	14	TRBV3-1	TRBJ2-7	TGTGCCAGCAGCCAAGGTCTGGGTGAGTACGAGCAGTACTTC	CASSQGLGEYEQYF
.	.	11	TRBV29-1	TRBJ1-2	TGCAGCGTTGTTCGGACCTATGGCTACACCTTC	CSVVRTYGYTF
.	.	14	TRBV7-9	TRBJ1-3	TGTGCCAGCAGCGGAGGGGGGGCCGGAAACACCATATATTTT	CASSGGGAGNTIYF
.	few	13	TRBV5-1	TRBJ2-2	TGCGCCAGCAGCCAGCAAATCGCCGGGGAGCTGTTTTTT	CASSQQIAGELFF
TRBD2	.	17	TRBV19	TRBJ2-1	TGTGCCAGTAGTATAGGGGGTTTGGGGACTAATGCCTGGGGGCAGTTCTTC	CASSIGGLGTNAWGQFF
TRBD1	few	15	TRBV19	TRBJ1-4	TGTGCCAGTAGTAACGGGGACAGTAGGCCTGAAAAACTGTTTTTT	CASSNGDSRPEKLFF
.	.	13	TRBV29-1	TRBJ2-5	TGCAGCGTTGGCGTGCGGTTCCAAGAGACCCAGTACTTC	CSVGVRFQETQYF
TRBD1	.	14	TRBV9	TRBJ1-2	TGTGCCAGCAGCGCAGGACAGGCGGGCTATGGCTACACCTTC	CASSAGQAGYGYTF
.	few	15	TRBV29-1	TRBJ2-2	TGCAGCGTTGGAGGGGCCGAGGGGCTCTCCGGGGAGCTGTTTTTT	CSVGGAEGLSGELFF
TRBD1	.	16	TRBV9	TRBJ1-1	TGTGCCAGCAGCGTAGCAGGCGGGACAGGCGCCACTGAAGCTTTCTTT	CASSVAGGTGATEAFF
.	once	17	TRBV12-3/TRBV12-4	TRBJ2-6	TGTGCCAGCAGCCCGACCGAAGGGGCCTCTGGGGCCAACGTCCTGACTTTC	CASSPTEGASGANVLTF
.	.	14	TRBV11-2	TRBJ2-1	TGTGCCAGCAGCGAACGGGGACTCTACAATGAGCAGTTCTTC	CASSERGLYNEQFF
.	.	15	TRBV5-1	TRBJ1-5	TGCGCCAGCAGCCCACACGGGGATAGCAATCAGCCCCAGCATTTT	CASSPHGDSNQPQHF
.	.	18	TRBV21-1	TRBJ2-1	TGTGCCAGCAGCAAAGAACTAGTGGCGAAAGCCCCCTACAATGAGCAGTTCTTC	CASSKELVAKAPYNEQFF
TRBD1	.	14	TRBV10-1	TRBJ2-5	TGCGCCAGCAGCCCCGGGACAGTAGGAGAGACCCAGTACTTC	CASSPGTVGETQYF
.	.	13	TRBV7-6	TRBJ2-1	TGTGCCAGCAGCTTAGCGTCTCCGGATGAGCAGTTCTTC	CASSLASPDEQFF
.	.	12	TRBV7-2	TRBJ2-5	TGTGCCAGCAGCTTTCTTAACACAGACCAGTACTTC	CASSFLNTDQYF
TRBD1	few	18	TRBV15	TRBJ2-4	TGTGCCACCAGCCTGGGACAGGGGGCGGTAGGGGCCAAAAACATTCAGTACTTC	CATSLGQGAVGAKNIQYF
TRBD2	.	14	TRBV13	TRBJ2-1	TGTGCCAGCAGCTTTGGCGGGAGGCCCCATGAGCAGTTCTTC	CASSFGGRPHEQFF
.	once	16	TRBV7-2	TRBJ1-5	TGTGCCAGCAGCCCCGGACTGTTTGGGAGCAATCAGCCCCAGCATTTT	CASSPGLFGSNQPQHF
TRBD2	few	20	TRBV27	TRBJ2-1	TGTGCCAGCAGTTTCCAAACAGGGGGGTTAGCGGGAGGGAACTACAATGAGCAGTTCTTC	CASSFQTGGLAGGNYNEQFF
.	few	13	TRBV29-1	TRBJ1-1	TGCAGCGTGTGTCCCACCCTGAACACTGAAGCTTTCTTT	CSVCPTLNTEAFF
.	.	15	TRBV7-9	TRBJ1-2	TGTGCCAGCAGCTTAGATGCCGCGGGAGCTGGTGGCTACACCTTC	CASSLDAAGAGGYTF
TRBD1	few	16	TRBV6-5	TRBJ1-3	TGTGCCAGCAGTTACGCGGACAGGGGGCGAGGAAACACCATATATTTT	CASSYADRGRGNTIYF
.	.	12	TRBV29-1	TRBJ1-1	TGCAGCGTCCAAGACAGCTACACTGAAGCTTTCTTT	CSVQDSYTEAFF
TRBD2	.	13	TRBV2	TRBJ2-2	TGTGCCAGTGGGACTAGTTACACCGGGGAGCTGTTTTTT	CASGTSYTGELFF
TRBD1	few	14	TRBV6-1	TRBJ1-6	TGTGCCAGCAGCATACAGGGGTGGAATTCACCCCTCCACTTT	CASSIQGWNSPLHF
.	few	11	TRBV20-1	TRBJ1-2	TGCAGTGCTCCCCGTAACTATGGCTACACCTTC	CSAPRNYGYTF
TRBD2	few	17	TRBV4-3	TRBJ2-1	TGCGCCAGCAGCCAAGACTGGGGGAGGGCTGGTTCGAATGAGCAGTTCTTC	CASSQDWGRAGSNEQFF
TRBD2	.	15	TRBV20-1	TRBJ2-3	TGCAGTGCCAAGAAGGGAGGGGAGGGCACAGATACGCAGTATTTT	CSAKKGGEGTDTQYF
.	few	15	TRBV6-4	TRBJ2-2	TGTGCCAGCAGTGCCGAAAGCGCGAACACCGGGGAGCTGTTTTTT	CASSAESANTGELFF
.	.	15	TRBV10-2	TRBJ2-1	TGCGCCAGCAGGCCCGACTCTTACTCCTACAATGAGCAGTTCTTC	CASRPDSYSYNEQFF
.	.	13	TRBV29-1	TRBJ2-2	TGCAGCGTCGTTACTCCCTACACCGGGGAGCTGTTTTTT	CSVVTPYTGELFF
.	.	13	TRBV27	TRBJ1-1	TGTGCCAGCAGAACTGGGGGGGCTCCTGAAGCTTTCTTT	CASRTGGAPEAFF
.	.	15	TRBV9	TRBJ2-1	TGTGCCAGCAGCGTGAGGGGGACCGAGTACAATGAGCAGTTCTTC	CASSVRGTEYNEQFF
TRBD2	.	15	TRBV12-3/TRBV12-4	TRBJ2-5	TGTGCCAGCAGGGCACTAGCGGGAGGGTTAGAGACCCAGTACTTC	CASRALAGGLETQYF
TRBD1	.	16	TRBV29-1	TRBJ2-1	TGCAGCGTTGAAGAGGCACAGGGGTTCTCCTACAATGAGCAGTTCTTC	CSVEEAQGFSYNEQFF
TRBD2	.	16	TRBV6-2/TRBV6-3	TRBJ2-7	TGTGCCAGCAGCCGTCTCACAGCGGGAGGGGTCTACGAGCAGTACTTC	CASSRLTAGGVYEQYF
TRBD2	.	18	TRBV24-1	TRBJ2-3	TGTGCCACCAGTGACTACCAAACGGGACTAGCGAGCACAGATACGCAGTATTTT	CATSDYQTGLASTDTQYF
.	.	10	TRBV30	TRBJ2-1	TGTGCCTGGAGTTACGGTGAGCAGTTCTTC	CAWSYGEQFF
.	few	13	TRBV3-1	TRBJ2-2	TGTGCCAGCAGCCAGTCATACACCGGGGAGCTGTTTTTT	CASSQSYTGELFF
.	.	14	TRBV28	TRBJ2-7	TGTGCCAGCAGTTCGGGACCGAACTCCTACGAGCAGTACTTC	CASSSGPNSYEQYF
TRBD1	few	17	TRBV5-1	TRBJ1-1	TGCGCCAGCAGACTTACCGGGACAGGGGTTATGAACACTGAAGCTTTCTTT	CASRLTGTGVMNTEAFF
TRBD1	.	14	TRBV3-1	TRBJ2-1	TGTGCCAGCAGCCAGACAGGGGGCTGGAATGAGCAGTTCTTC	CASSQTGGWNEQFF
.	.	14	TRBV5-1	TRBJ2-1	TGCGCCAGCAGCGTCCTAGGTCTCGACAATGAGCAGTTCTTC	CASSVLGLDNEQFF
TRBD1	.	13	TRBV27	TRBJ1-1	TGTGCCAGCAGTTGGACAGGGCTCACTGAAGCTTTCTTT	CASSWTGLTEAFF
TRBD1	few	14	TRBV30	TRBJ2-2	TGTGCCTGGAAGCGGACAGGGGGCCCCGGGGAGCTGTTTTTT	CAWKRTGGPGELFF
.	few	16	TRBV19	TRBJ1-6	TGTGCCAGTAGTAAAGGGGAACTGAGCTATAATTCACCCCTCCACTTT	CASSKGELSYNSPLHF